This TCR beta chain was sequenced for a study of cytomegalovirus exposure and HLA in healthy donors. The PCR contained 60 Vbeta and 13 Jbeta primers. Libraries were prepared by immunoSEQ multiplex PCR; TCRdb keeps only in-frame clonotypes and omits some of them. The repertoire holds about 160,000 clones, with around four fifths as singletons. Sequencing input: PBMCs. This receptor was obtained from a man between 25 and 39 years old in good health and CMV-seronegative.

The CDR3 region has the DNA TGTGCCAGCAGCTCCTGGACAGGGGGGGGGTACGAGCAGTACTTC. Protein sequence: CASSSWTGGGYEQYF. The chain couples TRBV7-9 to TRBJ2-7; 10 bases align to TRBD1. Germline CDR1 reads SEHNR; CDR2 reads FQNEAQ (reference sequence). Trimming removed 4 bases from V and 4 bases from J; junction bases left unmatched: 7. This CDR3 contains 15 residues.